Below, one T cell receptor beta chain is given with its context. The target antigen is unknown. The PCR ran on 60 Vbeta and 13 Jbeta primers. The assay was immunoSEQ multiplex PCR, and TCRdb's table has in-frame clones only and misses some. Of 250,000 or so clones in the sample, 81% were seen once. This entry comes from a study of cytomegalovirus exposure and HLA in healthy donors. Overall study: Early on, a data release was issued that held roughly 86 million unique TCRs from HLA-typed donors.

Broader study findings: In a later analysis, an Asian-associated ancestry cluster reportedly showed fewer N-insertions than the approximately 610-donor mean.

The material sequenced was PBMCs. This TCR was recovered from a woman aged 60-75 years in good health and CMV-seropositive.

Here the CDR3 reads CASSWDRGSEKLFF. CDR3 nucleotides: TGTGCCAGCAGCTGGGACAGGGGGAGTGAAAAACTGTTTTTT. The V and J genes are TRBV7-2 and TRBJ1-4, with TRBD1 identical over 11 bases. Germline lookup yields CDR1 SGHTA and CDR2 FQGNSA. V was pared by 4 bases and J by 7 bases, with 2 bases of the junction left unmatched. The CDR3 runs to 14 residues.